The following is a TCR beta chain sequence with its context. This entry belongs to a study of blood T cell repertoires in COVID-19. Study summary: Some COVID-19 samples were acute and others convalescent; all came from the United States, Italy and Spain. PBMCs, B-cell-depleted T cells, or T cells were the source of the cDNA or gDNA that made up the material.

Germline values: CDR1 SGHDT, CDR2 YYEEEE. The CDR3 runs to 12 residues. The ends were cut back, 4 bases at V and 4 bases at J, with 9 bases in the middle. In the authors' workflow: Reference gene primer amplification gave estimated nucleated cell counts. Profiled with immunoSEQ multiplex PCR; TCRdb holds only in-frame clones, not every one. D and trimming come from the DNA, and the V and J calls and clone size come from that table. The table shows some 64,000 clones, with about four fifths occurring only once. Sequencing was done on a sample of peripheral blood. The V call is TRBV5-6, the J call TRBJ2-7; perhaps TRBD2 as D (5 bases). This clonotype originated in a woman in her sixties or seventies with acute or convalescent COVID-19. The CDR3 sequence: CASSIGDYEQYF. In DNA, the CDR3 is TGTGCCAGCAGCATCGGGGATTACGAGCAGTACTTC.